This is a list of T cell receptor beta chains from one sample in a study of cytomegalovirus exposure and HLA in healthy donors. Assay: immunoSEQ multiplex PCR; the TCRdb copy retains only in-frame clones and omits some. The top ten hold about 4% of the sample, which has 89,000 or so clones, over 60% seen once. The sequenced sample consisted of PBMCs. The receptors were sampled from a man aged 55 to 69 in good health and CMV-seronegative. CDR3s include the opening cysteine and the closing phenylalanine or tryptophan. The order of the fields is CDR3 length, J gene, V gene, D gene, clone size, CDR3 protein, CDR3 DNA. A D gene is named only where the DNA matches it firmly. Size values are once, few and many counts, or a class for expanded clones, and some rows have none.

length: 14
J: TRBJ2-2
V: TRBV7-8
D: NA
size: NA
CDR3: CASSRLPNTGELFF
DNA: TGTGCCAGCAGCCGACTCCCGAACACCGGGGAGCTGTTTTTT

length: 15
J: TRBJ1-2
V: TRBV10-3
D: TRBD1
size: NA
CDR3: CAISSNRGDYYGYTF
DNA: TGTGCCATCAGTTCAAACAGGGGGGACTACTATGGCTACACCTTC

length: 13
J: TRBJ2-7
V: TRBV2
D: TRBD2
size: NA
CDR3: CASSAGGGYEQYF
DNA: TGTGCCAGCTCTGCGGGGGGAGGCTACGAGCAGTACTTC

length: 15
J: TRBJ2-7
V: TRBV5-1
D: TRBD1
size: NA
CDR3: CASSSPGQGASGQYF
DNA: TGCGCCAGCAGCTCGCCGGGACAGGGGGCTAGCGGGCAGTACTTC

length: 16
J: TRBJ1-2
V: TRBV19
D: TRBD1
size: NA
CDR3: CATERIGTGEDYGYTF
DNA: TGTGCCACGGAGAGGATAGGGACAGGGGAAGACTATGGCTACACCTTC

length: 17
J: TRBJ2-1
V: TRBV12-5
D: TRBD2
size: NA
CDR3: CASGPELAGKVGNEQFF
DNA: TGTGCTAGTGGCCCCGAACTAGCGGGGAAGGTGGGGAATGAGCAGTTCTTC

length: 15
J: TRBJ2-3
V: TRBV18
D: TRBD2
size: once
CDR3: CASSAYTSGTDTQYF
DNA: TGTGCCAGCTCAGCCTACACTAGCGGCACAGATACGCAGTATTTT

length: 14
J: TRBJ2-7
V: TRBV19
D: NA
size: few
CDR3: CASSILTEGGEQYF
DNA: TGTGCCAGTAGTATTCTGACAGAGGGAGGCGAGCAGTACTTC

length: 14
J: TRBJ2-1
V: TRBV9
D: TRBD1
size: few
CDR3: CASSFGTGKVEQFF
DNA: TGTGCCAGCAGCTTCGGGACAGGGAAGGTTGAGCAGTTCTTC

length: 15
J: TRBJ2-1
V: TRBV19
D: NA
size: NA
CDR3: CASSIATARANEQFF
DNA: TGTGCCAGTAGTATAGCGACAGCAAGGGCTAATGAGCAGTTCTTC

length: 15
J: TRBJ2-7
V: TRBV7-9
D: TRBD2
size: NA
CDR3: CSSSGGDRYTYEQYF
DNA: TGTTCCAGCAGCGGGGGGGACAGGTACACCTACGAGCAGTACTTC

length: 15
J: TRBJ2-7
V: TRBV30
D: TRBD2
size: once
CDR3: CAWRKRGGSLYEQYF
DNA: TGTGCCTGGAGGAAGCGGGGGGGCTCTTTATACGAGCAGTACTTC

length: 15
J: TRBJ2-7
V: TRBV29-1
D: TRBD1
size: NA
CDR3: CSVESRQGRPYEQYF
DNA: TGCAGCGTTGAATCCCGACAGGGGAGACCCTACGAGCAGTACTTC

length: 16
J: TRBJ2-7
V: TRBV25-1
D: TRBD1
size: NA
CDR3: CASSDPRGTGGHEQYF
DNA: TGTGCCAGCAGTGATCCTAGAGGGACAGGGGGCCACGAGCAGTACTTC

length: 13
J: TRBJ2-1
V: TRBV30
D: TRBD2
size: NA
CDR3: CAWTSGPGNEQFF
DNA: TGTGCCTGGACTAGCGGGCCAGGGAATGAGCAGTTCTTC

length: 15
J: TRBJ1-6
V: TRBV27
D: NA
size: NA
CDR3: CASSSRPGYNSPLHF
DNA: TGTGCCAGCAGTTCCCGACCGGGGTATAATTCACCCCTCCACTTT

length: 16
J: TRBJ2-5
V: TRBV4-1
D: NA
size: once
CDR3: CASSQESFASAETQYF
DNA: TGCGCCAGCAGCCAAGAATCGTTTGCTAGCGCAGAGACCCAGTACTTC

length: 14
J: TRBJ2-7
V: TRBV29-1
D: TRBD1
size: few
CDR3: CSANAGTGGNEQYF
DNA: TGCAGCGCCAACGCCGGGACAGGGGGCAACGAGCAGTACTTC

length: 13
J: TRBJ2-1
V: TRBV5-6
D: TRBD2
size: NA
CDR3: CASIYGGGNEQFF
DNA: TGTGCCAGCATCTACGGGGGGGGAAATGAGCAGTTCTTC

length: 15
J: TRBJ1-2
V: TRBV30
D: TRBD1
size: NA
CDR3: CAWYTGTVSNYGYTF
DNA: TGTGCCTGGTATACAGGGACAGTCTCTAACTATGGCTACACCTTC

length: 16
J: TRBJ2-2
V: TRBV14
D: TRBD2
size: once
CDR3: CASSQIAGANTGELFF
DNA: TGTGCCAGCAGCCAGATAGCGGGGGCCAACACCGGGGAGCTGTTTTTT

length: 15
J: TRBJ2-1
V: TRBV5-1
D: TRBD2
size: once
CDR3: CASSPTGLAGGEQFF
DNA: TGCGCCAGCAGCCCCACCGGACTAGCGGGGGGGGAGCAGTTCTTC

length: 13
J: TRBJ1-1
V: TRBV12-5
D: NA
size: NA
CDR3: CASGPGGGTEAFF
DNA: TGTGCTAGTGGTCCGGGGGGGGGCACTGAAGCTTTCTTT

length: 15
J: TRBJ2-6
V: TRBV13
D: NA
size: NA
CDR3: CASRKLTRGANVLTF
DNA: TGTGCCAGCAGAAAACTAACGAGAGGGGCCAACGTCCTGACTTTC

length: 15
J: TRBJ2-1
V: TRBV11-3
D: TRBD1
size: NA
CDR3: CASSLTRGQGGEQFF
DNA: TGTGCCAGCAGCTTAACGAGAGGACAGGGGGGTGAGCAGTTCTTC

length: 14
J: TRBJ2-5
V: TRBV5-1
D: NA
size: NA
CDR3: CASRPPGGQETQYF
DNA: TGCGCCAGCAGGCCCCCCGGGGGCCAAGAGACCCAGTACTTC

length: 13
J: TRBJ1-2
V: TRBV19
D: NA
size: NA
CDR3: CASSPLDMTGYTF
DNA: TGTGCCAGTAGTCCCCTGGACATGACTGGCTACACCTTC

length: 16
J: TRBJ1-5
V: TRBV6-1
D: TRBD1
size: NA
CDR3: CAISASGGDSNQPQHF
DNA: TGTGCCATCAGTGCCTCAGGGGGAGATAGCAATCAGCCCCAGCATTTT

length: 15
J: TRBJ1-4
V: TRBV27
D: TRBD1
size: NA
CDR3: CASSFPQGAVGKTVF
DNA: TGTGCCAGCAGTTTTCCACAGGGGGCGGTTGGGAAAACTGTTTTT

length: 12
J: TRBJ1-2
V: TRBV30
D: NA
size: NA
CDR3: CAWTTGNYGYTF
DNA: TGTGCCTGGACGACAGGAAACTATGGCTACACCTTC

length: 18
J: TRBJ2-5
V: TRBV2
D: TRBD2
size: once
CDR3: CASTAGQQRLAGDRTQYF
DNA: TGTGCCAGCACCGCGGGACAGCAAAGACTAGCGGGGGATAGGACCCAGTACTTC

length: 14
J: TRBJ1-1
V: TRBV6-5
D: NA
size: few
CDR3: CASSYGQMNTEAFF
DNA: TGTGCCAGCAGTTATGGGCAGATGAACACTGAAGCTTTCTTT

length: 11
J: TRBJ2-3
V: TRBV2
D: NA
size: NA
CDR3: CASSSGAPGGF
DNA: TGTGCCAGCAGTTCCGGCGCACCTGGCGGATTT

length: 12
J: TRBJ2-2
V: TRBV7-9
D: NA
size: few
CDR3: CASSFLTGELFF
DNA: TGTGCCAGCAGCTTCCTAACCGGGGAGCTGTTTTTT

length: 14
J: TRBJ2-7
V: TRBV6-6
D: TRBD1
size: NA
CDR3: CASRSGTAANEQYF
DNA: TGTGCCAGCAGGTCCGGGACAGCAGCCAACGAGCAGTACTTC

length: 16
J: TRBJ1-4
V: TRBV30
D: TRBD1
size: NA
CDR3: CAWSPHRQGANEKLFF
DNA: TGTGCCTGGAGTCCTCATCGACAGGGGGCTAATGAAAAACTGTTTTTT

length: 13
J: TRBJ2-7
V: TRBV7-2
D: NA
size: NA
CDR3: CASSRQGSYEQYF
DNA: TGTGCCAGCAGCAGGCAGGGATCCTACGAGCAGTACTTC